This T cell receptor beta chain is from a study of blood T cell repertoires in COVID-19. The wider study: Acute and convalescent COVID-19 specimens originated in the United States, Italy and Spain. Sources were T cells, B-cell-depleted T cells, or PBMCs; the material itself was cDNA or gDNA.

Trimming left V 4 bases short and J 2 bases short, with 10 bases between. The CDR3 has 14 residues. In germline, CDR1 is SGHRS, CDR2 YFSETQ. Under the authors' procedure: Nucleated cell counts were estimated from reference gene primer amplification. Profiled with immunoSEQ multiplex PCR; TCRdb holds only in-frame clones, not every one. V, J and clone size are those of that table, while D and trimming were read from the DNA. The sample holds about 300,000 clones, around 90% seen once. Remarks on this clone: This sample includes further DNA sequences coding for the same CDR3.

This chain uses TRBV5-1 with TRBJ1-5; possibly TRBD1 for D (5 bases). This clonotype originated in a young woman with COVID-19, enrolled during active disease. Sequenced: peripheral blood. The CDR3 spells CASSAAGGNQPQHF. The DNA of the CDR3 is TGCGCCAGCAGCGCCGCGGGGGGCAATCAGCCCCAGCATTTT.